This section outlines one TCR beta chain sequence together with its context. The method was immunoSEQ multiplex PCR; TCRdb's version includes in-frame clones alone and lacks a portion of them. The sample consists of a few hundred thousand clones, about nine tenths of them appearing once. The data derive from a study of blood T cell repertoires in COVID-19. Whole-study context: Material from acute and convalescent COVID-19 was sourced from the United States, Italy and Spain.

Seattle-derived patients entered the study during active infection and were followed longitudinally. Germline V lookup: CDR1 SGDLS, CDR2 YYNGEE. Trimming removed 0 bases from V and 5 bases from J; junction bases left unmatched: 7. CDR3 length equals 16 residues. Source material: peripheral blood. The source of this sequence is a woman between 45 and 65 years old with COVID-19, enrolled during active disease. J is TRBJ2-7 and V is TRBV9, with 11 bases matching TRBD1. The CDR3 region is CASSVVGQGAINEQYF. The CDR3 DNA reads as TGTGCCAGCAGCGTAGTTGGACAGGGGGCGATCAACGAGCAGTACTTC.